The 24 T cell receptor beta chains below all came from one sample that was sequenced in a study of blood T cells in healthy people across ages. Through a sample-barcoded 5' primer and a J-beta primer mix, a second PCR was run for roughly 6 to 11 cycles. TCRdb independently ran MiXCR on the 5' RACE reads; one entry per CDR3 protein. The sample includes hundreds of thousands of distinct CDR3 sequences, about 20% of them seen just once. Material: blood. Every receptor here comes from a man between 65 and 79 years old in good health.

This clonotype was seen a single time. One end of the junction does not line up with germline, which may come from a read error. J is TRBJ2-3 and V is TRBV12-3 or TRBV12-4; a possible D gene is TRBD1 (5 bases). The CDR3 runs 14 residues. The CDR3 here is CASSLGQSTDAQYF. Here the CDR3 DNA reads TGTGCCAGCAGTTTAGGACAGAGCACAGATGCGCAGTATTTT.

This clonotype came up many times. V usage is TRBV2 and J usage is TRBJ2-5; D is unclear. V was clipped by 6 bases and J by 5 bases, with 7 bases between them. This CDR3 region has 11 residues. Looked up from germline, CDR1 is SNHLY and CDR2 is FYNNEI. CDR3 sequence: CASRVGETQYF. The CDR3 nucleotides read TGTGCCAGCAGAGTAGGGGAGACCCAGTACTTC.

This clonotype was detected only once. The chain couples TRBV20-1 to TRBJ2-1; TRBD2 might be the D (5 bases). Trimming left V 3 bases short and J 3 bases short, with 9 bases between. This CDR3 spans 13 amino acids. Germline CDR1 reads DFQATT; CDR2 reads SNEGSKA (reference sequence). CDR3 region: CSASSAGYNEQFF. In nucleotides, the CDR3 is TGCAGTGCTAGTTCGGCGGGCTACAATGAGCAGTTCTTC.

This clonotype appeared a few times. The rearrangement links TRBV20-1 to TRBJ2-2, with D unresolved. Germline values: CDR1 DFQATT, CDR2 SNEGSKA (reference sequence). Trimming shortened V by 3 bases and J by 6 bases, and 11 bases separated the two germline ends. This CDR3 contains 13 residues. This CDR3 reads CSASNSLAGELFF. In DNA, the CDR3 is TGCAGTGCTAGTAATAGCTTAGCCGGGGAGCTGTTTTTT.

At least ten counts were recorded for this clonotype. The rearrangement joins TRBV9 to TRBJ2-3; the match to TRBD2 covers 10 bases. The CDR3 is made up of 15 amino acids. The V segment lost 8 bases and the J segment 2 bases; nucleotides outside the gene matches: 8. In germline, CDR1 is SGDLS, CDR2 YYNGEE. CDR3: CARNKRGGPTDTQYF. The CDR3 bases are TGTGCCAGGAACAAGCGGGGGGGCCCCACAGATACGCAGTATTTT.

This clonotype was seen more than once but under ten times. J is TRBJ1-3 and V is TRBV12-3 or TRBV12-4; maybe TRBD1 (6 bases). Trimming cost V 0 bases and J 4 bases, with 16 bases left between them. This CDR3 has 17 amino acids. The CDR3 DNA follows: TGTGCCAGCAGTTTAGCGCTCGGGGGGGCGAAGGGAAACACCATATATTTT. This codes for CASSLALGGAKGNTIYF.

In this sample, this clonotype turned up a few times. The chain is built from TRBV3-1 and TRBJ1-1; no firm D call. The germline V gene encodes CDR1 LGHDT and CDR2 YNNKEL (reference sequence). This CDR3 spans 17 amino acids. Trimming stripped 2 bases from V and 0 bases from J, with 16 bases between. The CDR3 is CASSQSLAGDVNTEAFF. The CDR3 nucleotides are TGTGCCAGCAGCCAATCATTGGCGGGCGATGTGAACACTGAAGCTTTCTTT.

The chain is built from TRBV7-3 and TRBJ2-3, with D perhaps TRBD1 (6 bases). With 3 bases removed from V and 9 bases from J, the gap between germline ends came to 13 bases. The CDR3 is made up of 13 amino acids. From germline, CDR1 is SGHTA and CDR2 FQGTGA. The CDR3 reads CASSLNRVGTQYF. The DNA for the CDR3 is TGTGCCAGCAGCTTGAACAGGGTTGGGACGCAGTATTTT.

CDR3 loop: CASSLGRTSGSLHEQYV. Written as DNA, the CDR3 is TGCGCCAGCAGCTTGGGCCGAACTAGCGGGAGTCTTCATGAGCAGTACGTC. The chain uses TRBV5-1 and TRBJ2-7; 11 bases line up with TRBD2. This CDR3 spans 17 amino acids. The ends lost 0 bases at V and 7 bases at J; junction bases unmatched: 12. Germline V gene data show CDR1 as SGHRS and CDR2 as YFSETQ.

V gene TRBV19 combines with J gene TRBJ2-7; either TRBD1 or TRBD2 may fit D (5 bases each). V was pared by 5 bases and J by 3 bases, with 20 bases between. The CDR3 is 16 amino acids. CDR1 and CDR2 from the germline V gene are LNHDA and SQIVND (reference sequence). CDR3 coding DNA: TGTGCCAGTAGTGCTCAGGGCGCCGACACTAGCTACGAGCAGTACTTC. Protein product: CASSAQGADTSYEQYF.

As regards this clonotype: A read error is possible here, since a much larger clone lies one base away. The V and J genes are TRBV29-1 and TRBJ2-7; 8 bases align to TRBD1. The assigned J gene may be wrong: the sequence end matches TRBJ2-1 better. The length of the CDR3 is 13 residues. The germline gives CDR1 SQVTM, CDR2 ANQGSEA. The CDR3 coding sequence is TGCAGCGTTGGAACAGGGGGCTACAATGAGCAGTTCTTC. It specifies CSVGTGGYNEQFF.

The V gene is TRBV15, the J gene TRBJ1-1; D not resolved. The V gene lost 2 bases and the J gene lost 0 bases, with 19 bases spanning the gap. The V gene's germline CDR1 is LNHNV and CDR2 YYDKDF (reference sequence). The CDR3 runs 18 residues. CDR3 in DNA: TGTGCCACCAGCAGAAAGAGGTCGGGGATGGGGATGAACACTGAAGCTTTCTTT. Encoded protein: CATSRKRSGMGMNTEAFF.

The chain has TRBV7-9 and TRBJ2-5; the D is unclear. Trimming cost V 2 bases and J 3 bases, with 16 bases left between them. CDR1 is SEHNR and CDR2 is FQNEAQ in the germline V gene (reference sequence). The CDR3 totals 16 residues. The CDR3 spells CASSLSPGIRKETQYF. The DNA for the CDR3 is TGTGCCAGCAGCTTATCTCCTGGGATTCGTAAAGAGACCCAGTACTTC.

The chain has TRBV30 and TRBJ2-7, with 10 bases lining up with TRBD1. V lost 5 bases, J lost 2 bases, and 3 bases stayed unmatched. CDR3 length equals 13 residues. CDR1 is GTSNPN, CDR2 SVGIG, per germline (reference sequence). The CDR3 DNA sequence: TGTGCCTGGGGGACAGGGGTTACCTACGAGCAGTACGTC. Its translation is CAWGTGVTYEQYV.

The V call is TRBV24-1, the J call TRBJ2-7; 11 positions agree with TRBD1. Germline V lookup: CDR1 KGHDR, CDR2 SFDVKD. The CDR3 runs to 16 residues. Trimming removed 2 bases from V and 6 bases from J; junction bases left unmatched: 8. CDR3 DNA sequence: TGTGCCACCAGTGATTCCTTAGGGACAGGGGGATCCGAGCAGTACTTC. Translation gives CATSDSLGTGGSEQYF.

The chain joins TRBV5-1 to TRBJ1-1; 7 bases align to TRBD1. Germline V CDR1 and CDR2: SGHRS, YFSETQ. V gave up 4 bases and J gave up 3 bases; unmatched junction bases: 6. This CDR3 has 14 residues. CDR3 region: CASSLWDSDTEAFF. The CDR3 DNA reads TGCGCCAGCAGCCTATGGGACAGCGACACTGAAGCTTTCTTT.

This clonotype came up a few times. The chain combines TRBV18 with TRBJ2-1; D is perhaps TRBD1 (5 bases). The V end was cut by 3 bases, the J end by 5 bases, with 8 bases between. The CDR3 totals 13 residues. CDR1 and CDR2 from the germline V gene are KGHSH and LQKENI. In DNA form, the CDR3 reads TGTGCCAGCTCACCGGGGCCTCACAATGAGCAGTTCTTC. Protein product: CASSPGPHNEQFF.

This chain links TRBV5-1 with TRBJ2-1; D gene ambiguous. V dropped 3 bases and J dropped 4 bases, with 14 bases sitting between them. CDR1 and CDR2 (germline): SGHRS, YFSETQ. The CDR3 contains 15 residues. The CDR3 sequence: CASSSLTSTYNEQFF. The DNA for the CDR3 is TGCGCCAGCAGCTCCTTAACGTCTACATACAATGAGCAGTTCTTC.

The chain links TRBV20-1 to TRBJ2-5; the D gene is possibly TRBD2 (5 bases). The germline gives CDR1 DFQATT, CDR2 SNEGSKA (reference sequence). The CDR3 extends over 13 amino acids. The V and J ends lost 4 bases and 0 bases respectively, with 9 bases between them. The CDR3 DNA follows: TGCAGTGCTACGCGGACTTACCAAGAGACCCAGTACTTC. Encoded protein: CSATRTYQETQYF.

This clonotype was counted only a few times. This chain's CDR3 is CSASGALIGLETQYF. CDR3 DNA: TGCAGTGCTAGTGGGGCCCTAATTGGACTGGAGACCCAGTACTTC. V is TRBV20-1 and J is TRBJ2-5; possibly TRBD1 or TRBD2 for D (5 bases each). V lost 3 bases, J lost 5 bases, and 19 bases lay in between. The CDR3 extends over 15 amino acids. Per the germline V gene, CDR1 is DFQATT and CDR2 is SNEGSKA (reference sequence).

The sample holds a few counts of this clonotype. This rearrangement joins TRBV7-2 to TRBJ2-1; 8 bases line up with TRBD2. The CDR3 covers 17 residues. The V and J ends lost 1 base and 0 bases, in that order; junction bases with no gene match: 5. The V gene's germline CDR1 is SGHTA and CDR2 FQGNSA. The CDR3 region is CASSLEWTSPSYNEQFF. CDR3 coding DNA: TGTGCCAGCAGCTTAGAGTGGACTAGCCCCTCCTACAATGAGCAGTTCTTC.

The rearrangement links TRBV7-9 to TRBJ1-2; no clear D. This CDR3 region has 12 residues. Germline V lookup: CDR1 SEHNR, CDR2 FQNEAQ (reference sequence). V lost 1 base to trimming and J lost 4 bases, with 4 bases between them. The CDR3 loop reads CASSLEPYGYTF. The DNA of the CDR3 is TGTGCCAGCAGCTTAGAGCCCTATGGCTACACCTTC. The whole variable domain, filled in from reference TRBV7-9 and TRBJ1-2, reads DTGVSQNPRHKITKRGQNVTFRCDPISEHNRLYWYRQTLGQGPEFLTYFQNEAQLEKSRLLSDRFSAERPKGSFSTLEIQRTEQGDSAMYLCASSLEPYGYTFGSGTRLTVV.

This clonotype was recorded many times. The chain carries TRBV24-1 and TRBJ2-1; D is uncertain. The germline V and J ends were trimmed by 10 bases and 0 bases, with 15 bases remaining between them. The CDR3 is 15 amino acids. CDR1 is KGHDR and CDR2 is SFDVKD in the germline V gene. CDR3 nucleotide sequence: TGTGCCACATCCAGACGGTCTAGCTCCTACAATGAGCAGTTCTTC. Its translation: CATSRRSSSYNEQFF.

This clonotype was seen only a few times. The chain employs TRBV7-2 and TRBJ2-2, with D perhaps assigned TRBD1 or TRBD2 (5 bases each). Germline loops: CDR1 SGHTA, CDR2 FQGNSA. This CDR3 is built from 16 residues. Trimming removed 2 bases at V and 1 base at J, with 11 bases between. In nucleotides, the CDR3 is TGTGCCAGCAGCTTAAGTTGGGACCGGAACACCGGGGAGCTGTTTTTT. This gives the protein CASSLSWDRNTGELFF.